Below, 24 T cell receptor beta chains from the same sample are listed, as sequenced in a study of shared clonotypes between healthy human individuals. It was CD45RO-negative cells, positively selected for CCR7, that made up naive CD8 cells, with terminally differentiated effector memory CD45RA+ cells excluded. Sequencing was performed with immunoSEQ multiplex PCR; in TCRdb, only in-frame clones are kept and a portion is missing. The sample includes about 680,000 clones, just over 90% seen only once; the top ten take approximately 25%. The sequenced material came from naive CD8+ T cells sorted from blood. All receptors derive from a man aged 25 to 45 in good health.

The chain is built from TRBV6-6 and TRBJ2-1; 11 nucleotides agree with TRBD2. Germline CDR1 and CDR2: MNHNY and SVGAGI (reference sequence). Trimming took 0 bases from V and 8 from J; bases not matched to a gene: 0. CDR3 length: 14 amino acids. The CDR3: CASSYSLAGDEQFF. The CDR3 region has the DNA TGTGCCAGCAGTTACTCACTAGCGGGAGATGAGCAGTTCTTC.

Only one count was recorded for this clone. The chain couples TRBV7-6 to TRBJ2-1; TRBD2 matches at 11 bases. V gave up 1 base and J gave up 0 bases; unmatched junction bases: 2. The V gene's germline CDR1 is SGHVS and CDR2 FNYEAQ. The CDR3 covers 17 residues. This CDR3 is CASSLVTSGSSYNEQFF. CDR3 bases: TGTGCCAGCAGCTTAGTTACTAGCGGGAGCTCCTACAATGAGCAGTTCTTC.

The chain carries TRBV4-1 and TRBJ2-1; no definite D call. CDR3 length equals 14 residues. From germline, CDR1 is MGHRA and CDR2 YSYEKL. Trimming shortened V by 1 base and J by 4 bases, and 8 bases separated the two germline ends. DNA of the CDR3: TGCGCCAGCAGCCAAGGGGTTGCGTACAATGAGCAGTTCTTC. This codes for CASSQGVAYNEQFF.

The chain combines TRBV7-2 with TRBJ1-2; D remains ambiguous. Germline loops: CDR1 SGHTA, CDR2 FQGNSA. V lost 0 bases to trimming and J lost 2 bases, with 13 bases between them. The CDR3 is 16 residues long. The CDR3 nucleotides read TGTGCCAGCAGCTTAGCGGTTGGCAGCAGGAACTATGGCTACACCTTC. Its translation: CASSLAVGSRNYGYTF.

This clone is a singleton in its sample. The genes are TRBV7-9 and TRBJ2-2; maybe TRBD1 (5 bases). Germline CDR1 reads SEHNR; CDR2 reads FQNEAQ (reference sequence). The V end lost 3 bases, the J end lost 0 bases, and 17 bases lay between the germline ends. The CDR3 runs 18 residues. Here the CDR3 reads CASSFLAGSFSNTGELFF. The CDR3 DNA sequence: TGTGCCAGCAGCTTCTTGGCAGGGTCTTTTTCGAACACCGGGGAGCTGTTTTTT.

The chain is built from TRBV4-3 and TRBJ2-2; maybe TRBD2 (5 bases). The V gene lost 1 base and the J gene lost 7 bases, with 10 bases spanning the gap. CDR1 and CDR2 from the germline V gene are LGHNA and YSLEER. The CDR3 consists of 14 residues. The CDR3 spells CASSQVGGRGELFF. For the CDR3, the DNA is TGCGCCAGCAGCCAAGTGGGCGGGCGCGGGGAGCTGTTTTTT.

The chain couples TRBV15 to TRBJ1-2, with a weak D call TRBD1 (5 bases). V shed 0 bases and J shed 7 bases, with 12 bases lying between them. Germline CDR1 reads LNHNV; CDR2 reads YYDKDF (reference sequence). The CDR3 covers 14 residues. CDR3 loop: CATSRDVAGVGYTF. For the CDR3, the DNA is TGTGCCACCAGCAGAGATGTTGCGGGGGTTGGCTACACCTTC.

The chain recombines TRBV4-1 with TRBJ2-7; D unclear. Germline V gives CDR1 MGHRA, CDR2 YSYEKL. V was cut by 2 bases and J by 5 bases, with 10 bases left in between. This CDR3 comprises 13 residues. The CDR3 region is CASSQPYADEQYF. The CDR3 DNA sequence: TGCGCCAGCAGCCAACCGTACGCAGACGAGCAGTACTTC.

This clone was picked up one time. J is TRBJ2-1 and V is TRBV9, with D hard to call. CDR3 length: 12 amino acids. CDR1 and CDR2 from the germline V gene are SGDLS and YYNGEE. The ends were cut back, 0 bases at V and 10 bases at J, with 8 bases in the middle. CDR3 nucleotides: TGTGCCAGCAGCGTAGGTGGCCCGGAGCAGTTCTTC. Translated, it gives CASSVGGPEQFF. The variable domain in full, with the rest retrieved from reference TRBV9 and TRBJ2-1, is DSGVTQTPKHLITATGQRVTLRCSPRSGDLSVYWYQQSLDQGLQFLIQYYNGEERAKGNILERFSAQQFPDLHSELNLSSLELGDSALYFCASSVGGPEQFFGPGTRLTVL.

The chain couples TRBV2 to TRBJ2-7, with D possibly TRBD1 on 6 matching bases. Deletions cut 6 bases from V and 6 bases from J, with 9 bases between. CDR3 length: 11 amino acids. Germline CDR1 and CDR2: SNHLY and FYNNEI. The CDR3 loop reads CASSRGSEQYF. The DNA of the CDR3 is TGTGCCAGCAGCAGGGGCAGCGAGCAGTACTTC.

V and J are TRBV20-1 and TRBJ2-3, with D hard to call. Germline assignment: CDR1 DFQATT and CDR2 SNEGSKA (reference sequence). The V end lost 3 bases, the J end lost 4 bases, and 5 bases lay between the germline ends. This CDR3 spans 11 amino acids. CDR3 region: CSARRADTQYF. CDR3 nucleotides: TGCAGTGCTAGGCGTGCAGATACGCAGTATTTT.

This clone was recorded once. The chain couples TRBV4-1 to TRBJ1-1; TRBD1 agrees at 7 bases. Germline V CDR1 and CDR2: MGHRA, YSYEKL. J was trimmed by 11 bases and V by 4 bases; bases with no gene match: 7. The CDR3 covers 12 residues. In DNA form, the CDR3 reads TGCGCCAGCAGCCCCGAGGGGGCTCGGGCTTTCTTT. Translation: CASSPEGARAFF.

The rearrangement uses TRBV5-1 and TRBJ2-2; perhaps TRBD1 as D (6 bases). Trimming left V 2 bases short and J 5 bases short, with 7 bases between. The CDR3 extends over 13 amino acids. Germline lookup yields CDR1 SGHRS and CDR2 YFSETQ. The CDR3 region has the DNA TGCGCCAGCAGCTTTCAGGGGACCGGGGAGCTGTTTTTT. This translates into CASSFQGTGELFF.

The chain has TRBV7-2 and TRBJ1-1; no clear D. V lost 2 bases to trimming and J lost 5 bases, with 9 bases between them. The CDR3 totals 13 residues. CDR1 is SGHTA, CDR2 FQGNSA, per germline. CDR3: CASSLTEGTEAFF. Here the CDR3 DNA reads TGTGCCAGCAGCTTAACGGAGGGTACTGAAGCTTTCTTT.

Only one count was recorded for this clone. V gene TRBV9 combines with J gene TRBJ2-3; D is perhaps TRBD2 (5 bases). The CDR3 extends over 16 amino acids. Germline CDR1 is SGDLS and CDR2 is YYNGEE. Trimming removed 3 bases at V and 2 bases at J, with 16 bases between. As DNA, the CDR3 is TGTGCCAGCAGCGGGACTCTAGATGCACCCACAGATACGCAGTATTTT. Protein: CASSGTLDAPTDTQYF. Combining the CDR3 with reference TRBV9 and TRBJ2-3 gives the whole variable domain DSGVTQTPKHLITATGQRVTLRCSPRSGDLSVYWYQQSLDQGLQFLIQYYNGEERAKGNILERFSAQQFPDLHSELNLSSLELGDSALYFCASSGTLDAPTDTQYFGPGTRLTVL.

V gene TRBV7-9 combines with J gene TRBJ2-5; TRBD1 matches at 8 bases. The CDR3 totals 17 residues. Germline values: CDR1 SEHNR, CDR2 FQNEAQ (reference sequence). Trimming took 4 bases from V and 5 from J; bases not matched to a gene: 15. Written as DNA, the CDR3 is TGTGCCAGCAGCTCTGACAGGGGAACGGGGGCCAAGGAGACCCAGTACTTC. The encoded protein is CASSSDRGTGAKETQYF.

This chain connects TRBV27 to TRBJ2-2; 7 nucleotides line up with TRBD2. The V and J ends lost 6 bases and 6 bases, in that order; junction bases with no gene match: 16. The CDR3 runs to 17 residues. In germline, CDR1 is MNHEY, CDR2 SMNVEV (reference sequence). The CDR3 DNA is TGTGCCAGCAGCCCCTCCGCAGGGAGGGTTGTTGCCGGGGAGCTGTTTTTT. It translates to CASSPSAGRVVAGELFF.

The gene calls are TRBV21-1 and TRBJ2-7; TRBD2 is the table's D call, not checked against the DNA. TRBV21-1 is designated a pseudogene. The CDR3 has 12 amino acids. CDR3 sequence: CASTRLYYEQYF. CDR3 sequence (DNA): TGTGCCAGCACCCGCCTATACTACGAGCAGTACTTC.

The V call is TRBV7-9, the J call TRBJ2-1; D ambiguous. V lost 4 bases and J 10 bases, leaving 14 bases between the germline ends. CDR3 size: 13 residues. Looked up from germline, CDR1 is SEHNR and CDR2 is FQNEAQ (reference sequence). Here the CDR3 DNA reads TGTGCCAGCAGCTCCCCCCAAGAGAGGGAGCAGTTCTTC. Residues: CASSSPQEREQFF. Full variable domain (missing parts from reference TRBV7-9 and TRBJ2-1): DTGVSQNPRHKITKRGQNVTFRCDPISEHNRLYWYRQTLGQGPEFLTYFQNEAQLEKSRLLSDRFSAERPKGSFSTLEIQRTEQGDSAMYLCASSSPQEREQFFGPGTRLTVL.

The chain links TRBV7-8 to TRBJ2-7, with TRBD2 identical over 8 bases. Germline loops: CDR1 SGHVS, CDR2 FQNEAQ. V gave up 6 bases and J gave up 2 bases; unmatched junction bases: 6. The CDR3 is made up of 14 amino acids. The CDR3 region has the DNA TGTGCCAGCAGTCCCGGGAGGGTAGCCTACGAGCAGTACTTC. Translation: CASSPGRVAYEQYF. Based on the CDR3 plus reference TRBV7-8 and TRBJ2-7, the full variable domain is GAGVSQSPRYKVAKRGQDVALRCDPISGHVSLFWYQQALGQGPEFLTYFQNEAQLDKSGLPSDRFFAERPEGSVSTLKIQRTQQEDSAVYLCASSPGRVAYEQYFGPGTRLTVT.

The chain uses TRBV30 and TRBJ2-1; no definite D call. V was cut by 1 base and J by 4 bases, with 14 bases left in between. Germline lookup yields CDR1 GTSNPN and CDR2 SVGIG (reference sequence). This CDR3 contains 15 residues. As DNA, the CDR3 is TGTGCCTGGAGTGGGGGAAGTCCTGGTTACAATGAGCAGTTCTTC. Translated: CAWSGGSPGYNEQFF.

The chain has TRBV19 and TRBJ1-2, with D perhaps TRBD1 (5 bases). Germline CDR1 and CDR2: LNHDA and SQIVND (reference sequence). V was pared by 8 bases and J by 0 bases, with 13 bases between. The CDR3 has 14 residues. The DNA of the CDR3 is TGTGCCAGTGTGGGACGGAGCCCTAACTATGGCTACACCTTC. Translating gives CASVGRSPNYGYTF.

The genes are TRBV9 and TRBJ2-1, with D possibly being TRBD2 (6 bases). This CDR3 is built from 15 residues. V was shortened by 4 bases and J by 7 bases, with 18 bases between the two germline ends. Per germline, CDR1 SGDLS and CDR2 YYNGEE. The CDR3 loop is CASSPKSSAINEQFF. CDR3 nucleotides: TGTGCCAGCAGCCCCAAGTCTAGCGCCATAAATGAGCAGTTCTTC. Filled out from reference TRBV9 and TRBJ2-1, the complete variable domain reads DSGVTQTPKHLITATGQRVTLRCSPRSGDLSVYWYQQSLDQGLQFLIQYYNGEERAKGNILERFSAQQFPDLHSELNLSSLELGDSALYFCASSPKSSAINEQFFGPGTRLTVL.

The chain links TRBV19 to TRBJ1-5; possible D gene TRBD1, 5 bases. Germline V gene lookup returns CDR1 LNHDA and CDR2 SQIVND (reference sequence). The CDR3 totals 13 residues. The V gene lost 7 bases and the J gene lost 6 bases, with 13 bases spanning the gap. The CDR3 loop reads CASTMGGSQPQHF. In nucleotides, the CDR3 is TGTGCCAGTACCATGGGGGGGTCTCAGCCCCAGCATTTT.